This is a list of T cell receptor beta chains from one sample in a study of radiotherapy plus CTLA-4 blockade in lung cancer. This table comes from immunoSEQ multiplex PCR, and its TCRdb copy is limited to in-frame clones, with some not included. The sample lists about 110,000 clones; roughly four fifths were seen once. The specimen comprised peripheral blood, sampled from a patient treated with radiotherapy plus ipilimumab. These receptors were taken from a human donor with non-small cell lung cancer that progressed on radiotherapy plus ipilimumab. Some clones in this sample may be carry-over from other donors' samples. Both conserved end residues are part of each CDR3. The D gene is left open where the match is weak. Clone size, where shown, is once, few, many, or a class for clones that have expanded.

v_call,clone_size,j_call,d_call,cdr3_aa,cdr3_nt
TRBV7-2,-,TRBJ2-5,-,CASSKRQVNIGTQYF,TGTGCCAGCAGCAAACGACAGGTGAACATTGGGACCCAGTACTTC
TRBV14,-,TRBJ1-3,-,CASSQIPGNTIYF,TGTGCCAGCAGCCAAATCCCTGGAAACACCATATATTTT
TRBV6-5,-,TRBJ1-4,-,CASSYDLTYEKLFF,TGTGCCAGCAGTTACGACTTGACATACGAAAAACTGTTTTTT
TRBV4-2,-,TRBJ2-3,-,CASSQDPRTDTQYF,TGTGCCAGCAGCCAAGACCCGCGCACAGATACGCAGTATTTT
TRBV29-1,-,TRBJ1-1,TRBD1,CSVQGGQGPEAFF,TGCAGCGTTCAGGGGGGACAGGGCCCTGAAGCTTTCTTT
TRBV27,once,TRBJ2-5,-,CASSPYPQTYQETQYF,TGTGCCAGCAGTCCCTACCCGCAGACCTACCAAGAGACCCAGTACTTC
TRBV5-1,few,TRBJ1-4,-,CASSLAPATATNEKLFF,TGCGCCAGCAGCTTGGCCCCAGCCACGGCAACTAATGAAAAACTGTTTTTT
TRBV19,once,TRBJ1-1,TRBD1,CASSSRTGRNTEAFF,TGTGCCAGTAGTTCAAGGACAGGTCGGAACACTGAAGCTTTCTTT
TRBV28,few,TRBJ2-2,-,CAVSRTGELFF,TGTGCTGTGTCGCGGACCGGGGAGCTGTTTTTT
TRBV18,-,TRBJ1-1,-,CASSPPGFGTSGSEAFF,TGTGCCAGCTCACCACCGGGTTTTGGGACCTCTGGGTCTGAAGCTTTCTTT
TRBV7-2,-,TRBJ1-2,-,CASSLATLNYGYTF,TGTGCCAGCAGCTTAGCGACACTTAACTATGGCTACACCTTC
TRBV30,-,TRBJ2-3,-,CAFAWLRGSSTDTQYF,TGTGCCTTCGCTTGGCTAAGGGGGTCCAGCACAGATACGCAGTATTTT
TRBV13,once,TRBJ2-7,TRBD1,CASSLPGGNYEQYF,TGTGCCAGCAGCTTACCAGGGGGAAACTACGAGCAGTACTTC
TRBV25-1,-,TRBJ1-2,TRBD1,CASSEAGGHYGYTF,TGTGCCAGCAGTGAAGCAGGGGGTCACTATGGCTACACCTTC
TRBV10-2,-,TRBJ2-5,TRBD2,CASSAAVGGLTQYF,TGCGCCAGCAGCGCCGCGGTCGGGGGGTTGACCCAGTACTTC
TRBV9,-,TRBJ2-1,TRBD2,CASSVVGLAGAYNEQFF,TGTGCCAGCAGCGTTGTAGGACTAGCGGGGGCGTACAATGAGCAGTTCTTC
TRBV5-1,-,TRBJ1-1,-,CASSLDTEAFF,TGCGCCAGCAGCCTCGACACTGAAGCTTTCTTT
TRBV4-2,-,TRBJ2-7,-,CASSQTGVGYEQYF,TGTGCCAGCAGCCAGACCGGGGTCGGCTACGAGCAGTACTTC
TRBV5-1,-,TRBJ1-2,-,CASSPEGHAEVTF,TGCGCCAGCAGCCCGGAGGGACACGCGGAGGTCACCTTC
TRBV7-8,-,TRBJ2-1,TRBD2,CASSLLNSGTSNEQFF,TGTGCCAGCAGCTTATTGAACTCCGGGACTAGCAATGAGCAGTTCTTC
TRBV6-5,few,TRBJ2-7,TRBD1,CASSYLGQASYEQYF,TGTGCCAGCAGTTACTTGGGACAGGCTTCCTACGAGCAGTACTTC
TRBV5-4,-,TRBJ1-4,-,CASSLLDSNEKLFF,TGTGCCAGCAGCTTACTAGACAGTAATGAAAAACTGTTTTTT
TRBV5-6,-,TRBJ2-3,-,CASSQERTDTQYF,TGTGCCAGCAGCCAGGAGCGCACAGATACGCAGTATTTT
TRBV10-3,-,TRBJ1-6,-,CAISDVGRGSSYNSPLHF,TGTGCCATCAGTGATGTAGGCAGGGGAAGCTCCTATAATTCACCCCTCCACTTT
TRBV28,-,TRBJ1-2,-,CASRQEGRRDTF,TGTGCCAGCAGGCAAGAAGGGAGGAGGGATACCTTC
TRBV29-1,-,TRBJ2-7,TRBD1,CSVSRQGAYEQYF,TGCAGCGTTTCCCGACAGGGAGCCTACGAGCAGTACTTC
TRBV6-1,-,TRBJ1-1,-,CASNEGGGWNTEAFF,TGTGCCAGCAACGAAGGAGGGGGGTGGAACACTGAAGCTTTCTTT
TRBV6-1,-,TRBJ2-5,-,CASSEMRGTETQYF,TGTGCCAGCAGTGAAATGCGGGGAACGGAGACCCAGTACTTC
TRBV2,-,TRBJ2-1,-,CASSVAGYGEQFF,TGTGCCAGCAGTGTGGCGGGTTATGGCGAGCAGTTCTTC
TRBV29-1,-,TRBJ2-7,-,CSVGTTYEQYF,TGCAGCGTTGGGACCACTTACGAGCAGTACTTC
TRBV4-2,-,TRBJ2-3,TRBD2,CASSQVYGGAGSTDTQYF,TGTGCCAGCAGCCAAGTTTACGGGGGGGCCGGGAGCACAGATACGCAGTATTTT
TRBV7-9,-,TRBJ1-2,-,CASSQQGSYGYTF,TGTGCCAGCAGTCAACAGGGATCTTATGGCTACACCTTC
TRBV4-2,-,TRBJ1-4,-,CASSQPDGSTNEKLFF,TGTGCCAGCAGCCAACCGGACGGATCAACTAATGAAAAACTGTTTTTT
TRBV4-3,-,TRBJ1-1,-,CASSQVWGVGTEAFF,TGCGCCAGCAGCCAAGTCTGGGGGGTTGGCACTGAAGCTTTCTTT
TRBV2,-,TRBJ2-7,-,CASSGPEYPVYEQYF,TGTGCCAGCAGTGGTCCTGAGTATCCGGTCTACGAGCAGTACTTC
TRBV15,-,TRBJ2-1,TRBD2,CATSRGLAGGQGKQFF,TGTGCCACCAGCAGAGGACTAGCGGGGGGCCAGGGTAAGCAGTTCTTC
TRBV7-3,-,TRBJ2-3,TRBD2,CASSLLAGGTDTQYF,TGTGCCAGCAGCTTACTGGCGGGGGGGACAGATACGCAGTATTTT
TRBV5-1,-,TRBJ2-1,-,CASSSGGGSPGYNEQFF,TGCGCCAGCAGCTCAGGGGGCGGGAGCCCGGGCTACAATGAGCAGTTCTTC
TRBV10-3,-,TRBJ2-3,-,CAASFGGGLLDTQYF,TGTGCCGCGTCATTTGGGGGGGGCCTACTGGATACGCAGTATTTT
TRBV25-1,-,TRBJ2-5,-,CASSEDLQETQYF,TGTGCCAGCAGTGAAGATTTACAAGAGACCCAGTACTTC
TRBV4-3,few,TRBJ1-5,TRBD1,CASSQEQGTPQHF,TGCGCCAGCAGCCAAGAACAGGGGACACCCCAGCATTTT
TRBV4-2,-,TRBJ1-6,TRBD1,CASSQTPTGGDSPLHF,TGTGCCAGCAGCCAAACCCCCACAGGGGGCGATTCACCCCTCCACTTT
TRBV6-5,-,TRBJ1-5,-,CASSYSGTQPQHF,TGTGCCAGCAGTTACTCAGGGACCCAGCCCCAGCATTTT
TRBV27,-,TRBJ1-3,-,CASSLVGATGDTIYF,TGTGCCAGCAGTTTAGTCGGGGCCACGGGAGACACCATATATTTT
TRBV9,-,TRBJ2-5,-,CASSTHERRDTYQETQYF,TGTGCCAGCAGCACCCACGAACGCCGGGACACGTACCAAGAGACCCAGTACTTC
TRBV5-1,-,TRBJ1-4,TRBD1,CASSYKGQKTATNEKLFF,TGCGCCAGCAGCTACAAGGGACAGAAGACTGCAACTAATGAAAAACTGTTTTTT
TRBV6-1,-,TRBJ2-5,-,CASSGQMGWETQYF,TGTGCCAGCAGCGGACAAATGGGTTGGGAGACCCAGTACTTC
TRBV27,few,TRBJ1-6,-,CASRVELESPLHF,TGTGCCAGCAGAGTTGAGTTGGAATCACCCCTCCACTTT
TRBV7-6,once,TRBJ2-2,-,CASSSGGPGELFF,TGTGCCAGCAGCTCGGGGGGCCCCGGGGAGCTGTTTTTT
TRBV2,-,TRBJ1-1,-,CASRRTDMNTEAFF,TGTGCCAGCAGAAGGACGGATATGAACACTGAAGCTTTCTTT
TRBV10-3,-,TRBJ1-5,-,CAISPGHFGETQHF,TGTGCCATCAGTCCGGGACACTTCGGAGAGACCCAGCATTTT
TRBV25-1,-,TRBJ1-3,-,CASSEFGGGNTIYF,TGTGCCAGCAGTGAATTTGGTGGAGGAAACACCATATATTTT
TRBV9,-,TRBJ1-2,-,CASSVGSDGTFSRDYTF,TGTGCCAGCAGCGTAGGCAGTGACGGGACTTTTTCTCGGGACTACACCTTC